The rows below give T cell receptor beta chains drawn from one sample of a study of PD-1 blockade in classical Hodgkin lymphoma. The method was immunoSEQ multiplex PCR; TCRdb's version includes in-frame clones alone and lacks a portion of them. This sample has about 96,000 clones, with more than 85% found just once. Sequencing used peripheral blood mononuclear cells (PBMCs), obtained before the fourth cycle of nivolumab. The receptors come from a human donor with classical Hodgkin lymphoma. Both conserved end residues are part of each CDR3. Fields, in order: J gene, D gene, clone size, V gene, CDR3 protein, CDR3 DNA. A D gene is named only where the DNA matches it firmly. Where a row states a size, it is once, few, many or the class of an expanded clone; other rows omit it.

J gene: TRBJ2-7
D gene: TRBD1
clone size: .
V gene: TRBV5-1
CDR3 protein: CASSLAGQGSEQYF
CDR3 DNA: TGCGCCAGCAGCTTGGCGGGACAGGGGTCCGAGCAGTACTTC

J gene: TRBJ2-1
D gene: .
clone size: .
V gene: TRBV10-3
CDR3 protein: CAISGGSGDEQFF
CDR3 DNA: TGTGCCATCAGTGGGGGCTCGGGGGATGAGCAGTTCTTC

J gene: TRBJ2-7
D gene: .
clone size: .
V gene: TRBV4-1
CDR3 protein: CASSQEGLTYEQYF
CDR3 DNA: TGCGCCAGCAGCCAAGAGGGCTTGACTTACGAGCAGTACTTC

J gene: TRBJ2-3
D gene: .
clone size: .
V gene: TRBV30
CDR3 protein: CAWNPGTSTDTQYF
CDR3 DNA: TGTGCCTGGAATCCTGGAACTAGCACAGATACGCAGTATTTT

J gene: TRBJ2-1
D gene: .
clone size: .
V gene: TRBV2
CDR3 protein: CASMWGTSSYNEQFF
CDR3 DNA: TGTGCCAGCATGTGGGGTACGAGCTCCTACAATGAGCAGTTCTTC

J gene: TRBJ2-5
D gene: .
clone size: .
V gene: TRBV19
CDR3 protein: CASSTDSSLTQYF
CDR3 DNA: TGTGCCAGTAGTACGGACTCCTCGTTGACCCAGTACTTC

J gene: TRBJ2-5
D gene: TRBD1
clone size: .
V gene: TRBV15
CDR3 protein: CATSRARDRGSRQETQYF
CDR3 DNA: TGTGCCACCAGCAGAGCTAGGGACAGGGGGTCACGGCAAGAGACCCAGTACTTC

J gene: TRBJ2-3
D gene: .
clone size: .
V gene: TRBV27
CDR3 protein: CASSLSMAGRSTDTQYF
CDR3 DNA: TGTGCCAGCAGTTTATCGATGGCAGGTAGAAGCACAGATACGCAGTATTTT

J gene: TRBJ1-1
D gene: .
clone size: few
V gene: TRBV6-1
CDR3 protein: CASSSLKGTEAFF
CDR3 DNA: TGTGCCAGCAGTTCTTTGAAGGGCACTGAAGCTTTCTTT

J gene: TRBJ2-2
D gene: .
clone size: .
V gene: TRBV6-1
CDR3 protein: CASSGGSIVGELFF
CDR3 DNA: TGTGCCAGCAGTGGTGGATCCATTGTTGGGGAGCTGTTTTTT

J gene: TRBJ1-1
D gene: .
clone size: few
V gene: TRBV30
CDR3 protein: CAWSLGQNTEAFF
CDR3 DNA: TGTGCCTGGAGCCTGGGACAGAACACTGAAGCTTTCTTT

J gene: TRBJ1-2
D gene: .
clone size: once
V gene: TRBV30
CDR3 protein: CAWSVRSLDGYTF
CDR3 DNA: TGTGCCTGGAGTGTACGGTCTCTGGATGGCTACACCTTC

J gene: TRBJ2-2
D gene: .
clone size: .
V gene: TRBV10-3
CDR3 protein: CAIRVGLGTGELFF
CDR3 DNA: TGTGCCATCAGGGTTGGGTTGGGGACCGGGGAGCTGTTTTTT

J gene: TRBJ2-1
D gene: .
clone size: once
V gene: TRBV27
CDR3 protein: CASNQERAQDNEQFF
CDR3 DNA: TGTGCCAGCAATCAGGAGCGAGCCCAGGATAATGAGCAGTTCTTC

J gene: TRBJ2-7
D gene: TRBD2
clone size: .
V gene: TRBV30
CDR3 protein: CARGLAGGVLDEQYF
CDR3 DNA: TGTGCCCGGGGACTAGCGGGAGGAGTCTTGGACGAGCAGTACTTC

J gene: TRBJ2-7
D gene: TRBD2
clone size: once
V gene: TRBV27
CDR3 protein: CASSWGRAYEQYF
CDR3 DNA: TGTGCCAGCAGTTGGGGGAGGGCCTACGAGCAGTACTTC

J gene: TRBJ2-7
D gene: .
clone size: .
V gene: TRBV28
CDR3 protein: CASTPTAPYEQYF
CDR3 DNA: TGTGCCAGCACCCCTACAGCCCCCTACGAGCAGTACTTC

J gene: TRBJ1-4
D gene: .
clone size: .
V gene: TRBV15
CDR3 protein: CATSRDRTGAGEKLFF
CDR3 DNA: TGTGCCACCAGCAGAGATCGCACGGGGGCTGGTGAAAAACTGTTTTTT

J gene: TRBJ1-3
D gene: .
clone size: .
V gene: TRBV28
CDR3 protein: CASTPVPWSGNTIYF
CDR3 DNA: TGTGCCAGCACCCCTGTCCCCTGGTCTGGAAACACCATATATTTT

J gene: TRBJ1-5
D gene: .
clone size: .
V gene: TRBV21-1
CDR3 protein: CASSKPPLSQPQHF
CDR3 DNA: TGTGCCAGCAGCAAGCCTCCTCTTAGTCAGCCCCAGCATTTT

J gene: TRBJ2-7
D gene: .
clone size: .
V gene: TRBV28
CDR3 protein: CASSFPPRGAYEQYF
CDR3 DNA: TGTGCCAGCAGTTTCCCGCCTAGGGGAGCCTACGAGCAGTACTTC

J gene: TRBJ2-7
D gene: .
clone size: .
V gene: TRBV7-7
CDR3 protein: CASSSAWGEAYEQYF
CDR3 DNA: TGTGCTAGCAGCTCCGCTTGGGGAGAAGCCTACGAGCAGTACTTC

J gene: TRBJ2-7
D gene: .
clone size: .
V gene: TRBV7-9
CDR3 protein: CASSLEGGDGVSYEQYF
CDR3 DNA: TGTGCCAGCAGCTTAGAGGGGGGAGACGGGGTCAGTTACGAGCAGTACTTC

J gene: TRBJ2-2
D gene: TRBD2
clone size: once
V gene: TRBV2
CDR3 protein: CASSLLAARELFF
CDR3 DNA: TGTGCCAGCAGCCTTCTAGCGGCCAGGGAGCTGTTTTTT

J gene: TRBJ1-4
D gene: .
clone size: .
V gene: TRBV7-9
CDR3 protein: CASSSPPRAQDAKLFF
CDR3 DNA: TGTGCCAGCAGCTCCCCGCCCAGGGCCCAGGATGCAAAACTGTTTTTT

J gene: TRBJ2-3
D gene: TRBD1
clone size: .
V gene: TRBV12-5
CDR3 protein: CASGTGNSLDTQYF
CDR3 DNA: TGTGCTAGTGGGACAGGGAATTCCCTCGATACGCAGTATTTT

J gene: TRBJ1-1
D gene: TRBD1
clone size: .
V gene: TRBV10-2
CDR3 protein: CASSESGGRGTGVPEAFF
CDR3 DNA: TGCGCCAGCAGTGAGTCGGGAGGGAGAGGGACAGGGGTCCCTGAAGCTTTCTTT

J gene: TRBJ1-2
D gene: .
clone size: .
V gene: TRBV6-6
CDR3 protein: CASSYAQREGRGGYTF
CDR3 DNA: TGTGCCAGCAGTTACGCCCAACGGGAGGGTCGTGGTGGCTACACCTTC

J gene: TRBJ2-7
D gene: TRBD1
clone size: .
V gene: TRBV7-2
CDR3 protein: CASSQSSQGTIPRLEQYF
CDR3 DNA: TGTGCCAGCAGCCAGAGCTCACAGGGGACCATCCCGCGTTTAGAGCAGTACTTC

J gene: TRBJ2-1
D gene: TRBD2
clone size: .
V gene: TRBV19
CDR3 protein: CASSMWQGLAGGYEQFF
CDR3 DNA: TGTGCCAGTAGTATGTGGCAGGGACTGGCGGGAGGGTATGAGCAGTTCTTC

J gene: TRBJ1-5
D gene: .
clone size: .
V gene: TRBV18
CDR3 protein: CASSPPYSLGQPQHF
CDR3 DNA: TGTGCCAGCTCACCACCTTATTCATTGGGCCAGCCCCAGCATTTT

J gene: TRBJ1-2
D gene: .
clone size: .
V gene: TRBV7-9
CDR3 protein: CASTEADYGYTF
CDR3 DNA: TGTGCCAGCACCGAAGCAGACTATGGCTACACCTTC

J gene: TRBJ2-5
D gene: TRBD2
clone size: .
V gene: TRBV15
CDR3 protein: CATSRDRLAGGETQYF
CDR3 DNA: TGTGCCACCAGCAGAGATCGCCTAGCGGGAGGAGAGACCCAGTACTTC